A selection of T cell receptor beta chains follows, all from one sample in a study of T cell clusters in autoimmune cytopenias. Reanalyzing the multiplex PCR reads, TCRdb keeps one entry per CDR3 protein, without DNA. Here the sample table reports 7,000 to 9,500 distinct CDR3 sequences. The sample was peripheral blood. These receptors were taken from a human donor with an autoimmune cytopenia or autoimmune hepatitis (not recorded which). Each CDR3 is given with its conserved first and last residue. Fields, in order: V gene, clone size, J gene, CDR3 length, CDR3 protein. Size is stated for part of the rows, as once, few or many counts, or as a class when the clone is expanded.

V: TRBV29-1
size: .
J: TRBJ2-3
length: 13
CDR3: CSVEGGGTDTQYF

V: TRBV2
size: .
J: TRBJ2-2
length: 13
CDR3: CASMWENGGELFF

V: TRBV7-2
size: .
J: TRBJ1-1
length: 16
CDR3: CASSLDTRGGSTEAFF

V: TRBV12-3/TRBV12-4
size: .
J: TRBJ2-1
length: 12
CDR3: CASSLRGGEQFF

V: TRBV7-6
size: medium-sized
J: TRBJ2-7
length: 14
CDR3: CASSLAQGFGEQYF

V: TRBV5-1
size: .
J: TRBJ2-5
length: 14
CDR3: CASSLASPQETQYF

V: TRBV27
size: .
J: TRBJ1-4
length: 13
CDR3: CASRYAGSEKLFF

V: TRBV19
size: .
J: TRBJ1-1
length: 13
CDR3: CASSMSEVTEAFF

V: TRBV30
size: medium-sized
J: TRBJ1-5
length: 14
CDR3: CAWSGAGSTQPQHF

V: TRBV7-2
size: .
J: TRBJ1-2
length: 14
CDR3: CASSLVRGNDGYTF

V: TRBV5-1
size: .
J: TRBJ2-7
length: 13
CDR3: CASSLDGLYEQYF

V: TRBV20-1
size: .
J: TRBJ1-1
length: 14
CDR3: CSARVNEGSTEAFF

V: TRBV7-2
size: .
J: TRBJ2-7
length: 14
CDR3: CASSFMGQGGEQYF

V: TRBV12-3/TRBV12-4
size: medium-sized
J: TRBJ1-1
length: 13
CDR3: CASSLPPGVGAFF

V: TRBV6-2/TRBV6-3
size: .
J: TRBJ2-2
length: 16
CDR3: CASRPEDRPRTGELFF

V: TRBV6-1
size: medium-sized
J: TRBJ2-1
length: 15
CDR3: CASRLGQKNAGQQFF

V: TRBV29-1
size: medium-sized
J: TRBJ1-1
length: 14
CDR3: CSVEDKTGGTEAFF

V: TRBV12-3/TRBV12-4
size: .
J: TRBJ2-1
length: 12
CDR3: CASSFARGEQFF

V: TRBV30
size: medium-sized
J: TRBJ2-7
length: 13
CDR3: CAWSQLLTYEQYF

V: TRBV6-1
size: .
J: TRBJ1-2
length: 15
CDR3: CASNLSDGVGYGYTF

V: TRBV6-5
size: medium-sized
J: TRBJ1-2
length: 15
CDR3: CASSSPGTGVYGYTF

V: TRBV24-1
size: .
J: TRBJ2-1
length: 14
CDR3: CATSDSAATHEQFF

V: TRBV5-1
size: .
J: TRBJ2-2
length: 15
CDR3: CASSFGTLGTGELFF

V: TRBV29-1
size: medium-sized
J: TRBJ2-3
length: 13
CDR3: CSVPGTSGIEEYF

V: TRBV20-1
size: .
J: TRBJ2-7
length: 19
CDR3: CSAREEVRSSGSRKYEQYF

V: TRBV30
size: medium-sized
J: TRBJ1-2
length: 14
CDR3: CAWSVLDSPIGYTF

V: TRBV12-3/TRBV12-4
size: medium-sized
J: TRBJ2-3
length: 14
CDR3: CASSSDRVADTQYF

V: TRBV19
size: .
J: TRBJ1-5
length: 14
CDR3: CASKGQDPNQPQHF

V: TRBV19
size: .
J: TRBJ1-3
length: 13
CDR3: CASSIDPGNTIYF

V: TRBV11-2
size: .
J: TRBJ2-3
length: 16
CDR3: CASSLGSSGVTDTQYF

V: TRBV12-3/TRBV12-4
size: .
J: TRBJ2-7
length: 15
CDR3: CASSLTGQGPYEQYF

V: TRBV30
size: medium-sized
J: TRBJ1-1
length: 15
CDR3: CAWDIGGGQGTEAFF

V: TRBV20-1
size: .
J: TRBJ2-6
length: 17
CDR3: CSAAPAGQGSGANVLTF

V: TRBV9
size: .
J: TRBJ1-3
length: 14
CDR3: CASSATGSGNTIYF

V: TRBV19
size: .
J: TRBJ2-2
length: 17
CDR3: CASSESSGRARTGELFF

V: TRBV3-1
size: .
J: TRBJ2-1
length: 17
CDR3: CASSQGLAGGSYNEQFF

V: TRBV20-1
size: medium-sized
J: TRBJ1-2
length: 12
CDR3: CSALDRVEGYTF

V: TRBV29-1
size: .
J: TRBJ1-2
length: 12
CDR3: CSVVGQGYGYTF

V: TRBV6-1
size: medium-sized
J: TRBJ2-5
length: 13
CDR3: CASNRGQGQTQYF

V: TRBV2
size: .
J: TRBJ2-7
length: 14
CDR3: CASKGDRGSYEQYF

V: TRBV6-5
size: .
J: TRBJ1-3
length: 12
CDR3: CASRDGGNTIYF

V: TRBV6-2/TRBV6-3
size: .
J: TRBJ2-3
length: 19
CDR3: CASSPRGAGAGVSTDTQYF